This T cell receptor beta chain was obtained from a study of cytomegalovirus exposure and HLA in healthy donors (dated by TCRdb to about 2017). Background for the entire study: According to an earlier analysis of a few hundred of the donors, some 180 million T cells yielded 90 million to 140 million unique TCR beta sequences and about 300 Gb of sequence data. Roughly 300 gigabases of sequencing data and 78 million or so unique TCR sequences were included in an early release covering over 600 HLA-typed donors. The number of typed donors differed by locus: 629-630 for A, B, C, DRB1 and DQB1; 500 to 550 for DQA1; fewer than 610 for DPA1; and around 450 for DPB1. To decide whether each TCR beta V gene segment behaved as functional or pseudogenic, an earlier analysis of approximately 600 of the donors relied on high-throughput TCR beta sequencing. Rather than using new phenotypic data, the later analysis identified candidate immune exposures from TCR beta sequences and from how often those sequences occurred across donors. Using immunosequencing, the study profiled T cell repertoires from 640 or so subjects and related those repertoires to cytomegalovirus serostatus. Class I and class II HLA loci were covered by the typing at four-digit resolution. Five DR-DQ haplotypes were handled as single units for association and clustering because linkage in the cohort was strong. A later analysis re-examined previously published TCR beta repertoires from more than 600 donors and added high-resolution HLA genotyping to investigate patterns of TCR occurrence. In a later genetic analysis, genome-wide SNP genotypes for about three fifths of the roughly 670 donors were used, and that subset was treated as a discovery cohort. Every repertoire in the discovery cohort had been generated on one and the same sequencing platform. The study was designed to test whether signatures of past pathogen exposure could be identified by cataloging public T cell receptors. In addition to the first cohort of 650 to 800 subjects, a separate validation cohort of some 120 different subjects was used. Among some 400 genotyped donors of the cohort, an average of roughly 240,000 unique TCR beta nucleotide sequences were sequenced per donor, around a sixth of them non-productive. To predict cytomegalovirus infection status, the study brought together high-throughput TCR immunosequencing, statistical association of individual TCRs with disease status, and machine learning. Of the 350 to 400 genotyped donors, roughly 85% fell in the genetic ancestry cluster associated with self-reported Caucasian donors. Donor age, sex, ethnicity and CMV serostatus were compiled alongside the repertoire data. The investigation overall reported the following: In a later analysis, TCR association rates were found to vary across HLA loci, with the most associated TCRs seen for DRB1 alleles and the fewest for HLA-C alleles. Because counts were too low, approximately 15 rarely observed V segments, including chromosome 9 orphons, were excluded from the earlier analysis of 587 of the donors. Compared with the approximately 670-donor mean, donors in an Asian-associated ancestry cluster had fewer N-insertions in productive TCRs, according to a later genetic analysis. V-gene and J-gene trimming of TCR beta chains was associated with a missense DCLRE1C variant in a later genetic analysis, and the association was replicated in an independent cohort. Roughly uniform sequencing depth across donors was assumed in presence/absence analyses, although this assumption may not hold. In vitro tests confirmed that three of the cytomegalovirus-associated TCR beta chains recognize cytomegalovirus antigens. According to a later analysis, most CMV-associated TCR beta chains appeared to be HLA-restricted, and the HLA associations seemed to be driven largely by CMV exposure. The study gave a list of roughly 150 TCR beta chains associated with cytomegalovirus. Most TCR sequences were seen in very few donors, while some public TCRs were found in many individuals. In this cohort, only TCR beta chains were sequenced, and detectable features were limited by the absence of alpha or paired-chain data. A later analysis found that HLA-associated TCR beta chains were more clonally expanded and had lower generation probabilities than equally common non-associated chains. A cluster of highly shared sequence variants was judged likely to be a technical artifact of the sequencing pipeline. Because some donors lacked HLA typing at each locus, the association tests relied only on the typed subset. Some IMGT-functional V segments, including TRBV6-2 and TRBV6-3, could not be distinguished by the 87-base-pair reads and were therefore excluded. According to a later analysis, parvovirus B19, influenza, CMV and Epstein-Barr virus appeared linked to several top co-occurrence clusters. When HLA alleles, especially DR and DQ, strongly co-occurred, TCR associations were difficult to assign to individual alleles. Broadly in line with IMGT annotations, most TCR beta V segments showed up in productive rearrangements about 90% or about 30% of the time in an earlier analysis of a few hundred of the donors. The only immune exposure information available for the cohort was CMV serostatus. A further reported finding was that TCR beta sequences accurately predicted the HLA-A and HLA-B alleles for most subjects in the first cohort. Linkage disequilibrium might explain the correlated functional status among segregating V segments, but an unknown experimental factor could not be excluded. The authors suggested that the approach could potentially be extended to other disease states and immunological phenotypes. In a later analysis, 15,000 to 20,000 TCR beta sequences were associated with specific HLA alleles at a false discovery rate of 0.05. In both the original and validation cohorts, the classifier was reported to diagnose cytomegalovirus status with high specificity and sensitivity.

The cohort was made up of approximately 700 healthy bone marrow donors. All cohort members were sampled while nominally healthy, although unrecorded immune exposures were likely present. The donor tested CMV seronegative and was one of the 352 seronegative cohort members. Each donor provided a peripheral blood sample, and peripheral blood mononuclear cells were used for TCR beta sequencing. Genomic DNA was extracted from the blood cell samples with the Qiagen DNeasy Blood Extraction Kit. Notes on this clone: The antigen it recognizes is unknown. It has no much larger one-base neighbor in the sample; base qualities were not kept.

Library prep was done by the immunoSEQ multiplex PCR assay. For the multiplex PCR, a mixture combining 60 forward primers for TCR Vbeta segments and 13 reverse primers for TCR Jbeta segments was used. The CDR3 region of rearranged TCR beta genes was amplified from genomic DNA by a multiplex PCR assay. The Illumina HiSeq System was used to sequence the amplified TCR beta libraries as 87-base-pair reads. Under the source paper's analysis protocol: In a later analysis, around 80 million unique TCR beta chains were counted across the 500 to 850 repertoires, and approximately 11 million of these chains were shared by at least two donors. To remove PCR and sequencing errors, raw reads were error-corrected and collapsed into unique sequences using a nearest-neighbor algorithm that merged closely related sequences. Alignment of CDR3 sequences to IMGT reference sequences was used to assign V, D and J gene segments. For a sequence to be retained, at least a six-nucleotide match to both a V gene segment and a J gene segment was required. A rearrangement was called productive if the CDR3 had no stop codons and remained in frame with V and J, and every other rearrangement was called non-productive. CDR3 was defined by IMGT convention, running from the second conserved V-encoded cysteine to the conserved J-encoded phenylalanine. The earlier analysis of about 620 of the donors excluded sequences that lacked an unambiguous match to a single V gene segment. In an earlier analysis of a few hundred of the donors, a V segment was called functional when productive rearrangements were above 56.7%, and segregating when the standard deviation between donors exceeded 5%. A statistical classification framework was developed to diagnose cytomegalovirus status using the catalog of TCR beta chain sequences. V and J gene assignment, in a later analysis, came from comparing TCR nucleotide sequences with IMGT/GENE-DB human TR gene sequences. A later analysis assigned CDR3 sequences and most-parsimonious VDJ recombination scenarios with the TCRdist pipeline. A later analysis defined each TCR beta chain by its CDR3 amino acid sequence plus V-gene family, and excluded reads lacking a unique V-gene family. As a way to deal with suspected cross-contamination and a sequencing artifact, a later analysis dropped 640 or so nucleotide sequences that were highly shared and had low generation probability. A later analysis calculated a clonal expansion index for each public chain from normalized within-repertoire ranks of inferred template counts. In a later analysis, generation probabilities were computed using a VDJ recombination model fitted to out-of-frame rearrangements, and the results were checked against IGoR. In a later analysis, TCR-TCR, TCR-HLA and TCR-CMV co-occurrence was scored with hypergeometric tests, and a repertoire-size bias correction was applied to TCR pairs. To estimate false discovery rates, a later analysis permuted the HLA or CMV assignments 20 times. In a later analysis, co-occurring TCRs were grouped with DBSCAN, and TCRdist sequence similarity was added when clustering was performed within HLA-allele-positive subsets. Repertoires with fewer than 30,000 or more than 120,000 public chains, plus five repertoires with anomalous nucleotide sharing, were excluded from co-occurrence clustering. TCRdb retrieved this table from immuneACCESS and kept in-frame rearrangements only. Not all clones are present; in checked studies, unresolved V genes account for under half, and no reason is known for the remainder. That table supplies the V and J calls and clone size; D and trimming were determined from the DNA. Recorded for this sample are over 100,000 clones; about 8.5% of them occurred a single time. 4.5% to 5.5% of the sample is taken by the ten largest.

Trimmed from V: 5 bases; trimmed from J: 0 bases; junction bases lacking a gene match: 6. CDR1 and CDR2 are drawn from the germline V gene (reference sequence): SEHNR, FQNEAQ. The CDR3 measures 15 amino acids from cysteine to phenylalanine. CDR3 DNA is the only sequence kept; it has 45 bases, read in frame from the first base. This TCR was sampled from a man aged 35 to 55 in good health and CMV-seronegative. Recombination linked TRBV7-9 to TRBJ1-2, with 7 central nucleotides matching TRBD1. Input material: PBMCs. The CDR3 region reads CASSVGQVPNYGYTF. DNA sequence: TGTGCCAGCAGCGTAGGACAGGTTCCTAACTATGGCTACACCTTC.